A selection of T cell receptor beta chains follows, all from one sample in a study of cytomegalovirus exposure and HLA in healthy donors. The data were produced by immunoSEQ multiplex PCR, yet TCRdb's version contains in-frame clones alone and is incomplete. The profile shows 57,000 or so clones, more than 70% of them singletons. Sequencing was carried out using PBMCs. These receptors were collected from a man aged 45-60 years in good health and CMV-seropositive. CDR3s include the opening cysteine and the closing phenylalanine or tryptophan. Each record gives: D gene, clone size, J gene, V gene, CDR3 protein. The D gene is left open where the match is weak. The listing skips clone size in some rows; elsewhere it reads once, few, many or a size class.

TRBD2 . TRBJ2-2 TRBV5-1 CASSLGGLVWAGELFF
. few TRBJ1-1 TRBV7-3 CASSLRGGTEAFF
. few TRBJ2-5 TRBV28 CASSPVAGQQETQYF
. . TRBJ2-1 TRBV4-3 CASSEGMIVLIYNEQFF
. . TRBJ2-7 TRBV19 CASSRGDALNEQYF
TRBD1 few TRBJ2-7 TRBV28 CASIAEGTASYEQYF
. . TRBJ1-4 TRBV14 CDSISQGSEKLFF
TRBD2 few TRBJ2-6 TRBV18 CASSRPGLAAAGANVLTF
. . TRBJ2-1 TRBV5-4 CASSPQRVLYNEQFF
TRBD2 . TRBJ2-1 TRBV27 CASSSHGTSGHNEQFF
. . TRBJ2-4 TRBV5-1 CASSLEGRTGNIQYF
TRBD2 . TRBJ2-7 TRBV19 CASSTKPGLAVQEQYF
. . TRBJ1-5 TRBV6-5 CASTLSYSNQPQHF
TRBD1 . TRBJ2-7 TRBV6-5 CASTRDSEQYF
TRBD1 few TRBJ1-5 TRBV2 CASSWDRDSNQPQHF
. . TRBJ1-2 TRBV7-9 CASSITGYGYTF
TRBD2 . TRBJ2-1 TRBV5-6 CASSPPWEGNEQFF
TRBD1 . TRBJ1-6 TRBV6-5 CASSSDRVDSPLHF
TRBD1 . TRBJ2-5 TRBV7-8 CASSAGTGAIGETQYF
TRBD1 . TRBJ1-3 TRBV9 CASSVVPGGASGNTIYF
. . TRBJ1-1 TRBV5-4 CASSAGLAFPNTEAFF
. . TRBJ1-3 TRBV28 CASSSPTGLSGNTIYF
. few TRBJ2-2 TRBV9 CASSVEGGIIAGELFF
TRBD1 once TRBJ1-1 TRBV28 CASSGTGPFLAFF
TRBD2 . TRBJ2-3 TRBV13 CASSLAAGITDTQYF
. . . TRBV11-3 CASSPSDRSYEQYF
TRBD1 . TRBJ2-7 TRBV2 CASSALDRGYEQYF
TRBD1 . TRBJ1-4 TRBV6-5 CATSTGVNEKLFF
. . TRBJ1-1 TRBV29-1 CSVVRGTLMNTEAFF
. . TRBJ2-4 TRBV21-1 CASSKASGGYIRAKNIQYF
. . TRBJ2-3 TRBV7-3 CASSLIGHRVDTQYF
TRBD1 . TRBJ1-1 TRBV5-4 CASSSTGGAGTEAFF
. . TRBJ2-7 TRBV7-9 CASSYVPGAEQYF
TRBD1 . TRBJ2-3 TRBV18 CASSPSQGVDTQYF
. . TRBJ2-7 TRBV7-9 CASSFLLTGSGGSSYEQYF
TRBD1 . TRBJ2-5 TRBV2 CASGAGTGDGETQYF
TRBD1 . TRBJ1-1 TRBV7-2 CASSLISGGTEAFF
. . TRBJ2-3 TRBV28 CASSLKDTQYF
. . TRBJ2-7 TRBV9 CASSGTGSSYEQYF
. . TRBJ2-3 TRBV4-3 CASSPRLGGSTDTQYF